This paragraph covers one T cell receptor beta chain sequence. Its specificity is not known. This CDR3 contains 16 residues. Germline assignment: CDR1 SGHRS and CDR2 YFSETQ. Trimming shortened V by 10 bases and J by 2 bases, and 25 bases separated the two germline ends. This specimen comes from a study of Tregs in tolerant kidney transplant recipients. Turning to the study itself: A 3-day belatacept mixed lymphocyte reaction, sometimes plus 5-day graft donor restimulation, preceded CD4+CD25+CD127- sorting. Recipient cells were told from donor cells by antibody staining. Notes on the study in general: Few patients were studied, so findings need validation in larger groups.

Assay used: immunoSEQ multiplex PCR; TCRdb lists only in-frame clones, some missing. The sample yields approximately 44,000 clones, around 95% seen once. The sequenced material came from Tregs from blood cultured with allogeneic cells. The rearrangement joins TRBV5-1 to TRBJ2-7, with D tentatively TRBD2 (5 bases). The clonotype was recovered from a human donor in good health. CDR3 region: CAYSGPDCHPTYEQYV. The CDR3 DNA reads as TGCGCCTATTCTGGGCCGGACTGCCATCCCACCTACGAGCAGTACGTC.